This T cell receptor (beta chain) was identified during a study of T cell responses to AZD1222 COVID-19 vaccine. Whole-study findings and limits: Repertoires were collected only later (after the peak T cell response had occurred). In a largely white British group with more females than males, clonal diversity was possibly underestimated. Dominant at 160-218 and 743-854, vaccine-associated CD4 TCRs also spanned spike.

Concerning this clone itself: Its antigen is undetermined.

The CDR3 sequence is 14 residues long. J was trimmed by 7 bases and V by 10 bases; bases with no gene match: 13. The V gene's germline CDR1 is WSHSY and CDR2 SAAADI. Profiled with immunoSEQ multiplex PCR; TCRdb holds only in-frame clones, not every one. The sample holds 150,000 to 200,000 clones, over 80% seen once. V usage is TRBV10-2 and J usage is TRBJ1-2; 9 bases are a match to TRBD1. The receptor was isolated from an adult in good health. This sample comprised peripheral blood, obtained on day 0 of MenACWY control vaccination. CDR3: CATTRKGQGGGYTF. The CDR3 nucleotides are TGCGCCACCACCCGAAAGGGACAGGGCGGTGGCTACACCTTC.